The clone carrying this TCR beta chain came up once. Its antigen is unknown. This sample is drawn from a study of Ad26.COV2.S vaccination and SARS-CoV-2 variants. Study-level information: Vaccine-arm donor from the placebo-controlled COV1001 Ad26.COV2.S trial.

Clones were sequenced by immunoSEQ multiplex PCR, and TCRdb holds only the in-frame ones, with some missing. Of approximately 480,000 clones in the sample, around nine tenths were seen once. Treatment noted: approximately 18 received Ad26.COV2.S at low or high dose, single or two shots; a few received placebo; per-sample allocation not given. All samples were drawn on day 63, counting from the first vaccine or placebo injection. Expression of Wuhan-strain SARS-CoV-2 spike came from the Ad26 vector that formed the vaccine. From germline, CDR1 is MNHEY and CDR2 SVGAGI. V was cut by 0 bases and J by 2 bases, with 12 bases left in between. This CDR3 comprises 16 residues. Study-level points and caveats: Non-spike TCR breadth showed similarity between vaccine and placebo recipients. TCR breadth and depth analyses may have underestimated total T cell responses.

The chain employs TRBV6-5 and TRBJ2-3; no clear D. This receptor was obtained from a person between 18 and 59 years old who received the Ad26.COV2.S COVID-19 vaccine or a placebo. The sequenced sample was peripheral blood, obtained in a trial of Ad26.COV2.S vaccine versus placebo. Here the CDR3 reads CASSYSTTRLTDTQYF. CDR3 DNA sequence: TGTGCCAGCAGTTACTCGACGACACGGCTCACAGATACGCAGTATTTT.